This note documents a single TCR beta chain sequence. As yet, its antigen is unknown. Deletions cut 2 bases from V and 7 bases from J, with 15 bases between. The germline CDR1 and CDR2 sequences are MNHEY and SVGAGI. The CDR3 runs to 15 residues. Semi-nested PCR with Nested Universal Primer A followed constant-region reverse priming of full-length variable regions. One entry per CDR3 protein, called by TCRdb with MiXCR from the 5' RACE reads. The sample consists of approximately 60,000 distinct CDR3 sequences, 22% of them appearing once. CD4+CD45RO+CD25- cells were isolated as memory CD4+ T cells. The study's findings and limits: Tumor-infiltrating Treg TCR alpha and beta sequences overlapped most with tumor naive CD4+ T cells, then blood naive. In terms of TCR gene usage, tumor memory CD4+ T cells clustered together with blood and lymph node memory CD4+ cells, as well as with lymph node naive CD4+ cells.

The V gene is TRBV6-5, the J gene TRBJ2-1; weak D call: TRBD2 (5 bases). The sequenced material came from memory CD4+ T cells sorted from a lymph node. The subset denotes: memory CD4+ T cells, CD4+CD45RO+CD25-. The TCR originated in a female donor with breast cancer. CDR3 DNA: TGTGCCAGCAGTTACGGACGAGGGCGGGTAAATGAGCAGTTCTTC. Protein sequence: CASSYGRGRVNEQFF.